The clone carrying this T cell receptor (beta chain) appeared a few times. The sample belongs to a study of blood T cell repertoires in COVID-19. On the study more broadly: Spain, Italy and the United States supplied samples that represented acute and convalescent COVID-19. T cells, B-cell-depleted T cells, or PBMCs provided the cDNA or gDNA that served as material.

CDR3 length: 16 amino acids. Trimming at V came to 5 bases and at J to 7 bases, leaving 7 bases not matched to a gene. CDR1 and CDR2 from the germline V gene are SGHVS and FQNEAQ. Per the original data handling: Reference gene primers were amplified, and this amplification served to estimate nucleated cell counts. Produced via immunoSEQ multiplex PCR; TCRdb's table is partial and in-frame only. V and J calls plus clone size are reproduced from that table; the DNA served to infer D and trimming. The repertoire has 250,000 to 300,000 clones, approximately 82% of them found once; the top ten carry 3.5% to 5.5%.

Material: peripheral blood. This receptor was obtained from a man aged 55 to 70 who had recovered from COVID-19. V usage is TRBV7-8 and J usage is TRBJ2-2; TRBD2 agrees at 13 bases. DNA for the CDR3: TGTGCCAGCAGCCTAGGACTAGCGGGAGTGGGCGGGGAGCTGTTTTTT. This gives the protein CASSLGLAGVGGELFF.